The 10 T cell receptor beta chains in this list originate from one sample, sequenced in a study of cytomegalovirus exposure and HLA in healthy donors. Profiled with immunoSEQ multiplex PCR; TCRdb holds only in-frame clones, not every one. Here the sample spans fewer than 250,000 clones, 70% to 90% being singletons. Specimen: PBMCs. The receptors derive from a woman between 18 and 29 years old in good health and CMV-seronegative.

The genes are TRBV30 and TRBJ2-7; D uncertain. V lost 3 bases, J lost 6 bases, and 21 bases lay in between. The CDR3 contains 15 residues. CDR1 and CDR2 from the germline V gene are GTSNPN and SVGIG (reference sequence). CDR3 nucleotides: TGTGCCTGGAGAGCTTGGACGACGATGCGAGGCGAGCAGTACTTC. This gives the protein CAWRAWTTMRGEQYF.

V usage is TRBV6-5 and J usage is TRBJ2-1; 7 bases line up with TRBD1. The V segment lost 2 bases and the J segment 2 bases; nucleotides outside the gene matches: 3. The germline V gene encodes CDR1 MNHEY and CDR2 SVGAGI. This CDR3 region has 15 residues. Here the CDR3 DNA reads TGTGCCAGCAGTTACGGGGACAGCGCCTACAATGAGCAGTTCTTC. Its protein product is CASSYGDSAYNEQFF.

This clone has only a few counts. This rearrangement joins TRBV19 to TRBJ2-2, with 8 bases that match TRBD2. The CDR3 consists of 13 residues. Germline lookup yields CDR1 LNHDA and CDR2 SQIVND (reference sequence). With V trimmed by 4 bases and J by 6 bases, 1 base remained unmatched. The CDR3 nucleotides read TGTGCCAGTAGTAAGCGGGAGCCCGGGGAGCTGTTTTTT. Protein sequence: CASSKREPGELFF.

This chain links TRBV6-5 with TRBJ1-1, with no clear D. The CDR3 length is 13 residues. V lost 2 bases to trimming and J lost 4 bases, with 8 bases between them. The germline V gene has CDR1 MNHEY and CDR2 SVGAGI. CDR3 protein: CASSYGTSTEAFF. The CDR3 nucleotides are TGTGCCAGCAGTTACGGCACCAGCACTGAAGCTTTCTTT.

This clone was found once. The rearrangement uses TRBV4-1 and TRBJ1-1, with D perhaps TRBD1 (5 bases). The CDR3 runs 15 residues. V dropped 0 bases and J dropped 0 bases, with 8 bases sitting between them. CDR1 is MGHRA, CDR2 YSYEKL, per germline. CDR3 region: CASSQDGAMNTEAFF. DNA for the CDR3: TGCGCCAGCAGCCAAGATGGGGCCATGAACACTGAAGCTTTCTTT.

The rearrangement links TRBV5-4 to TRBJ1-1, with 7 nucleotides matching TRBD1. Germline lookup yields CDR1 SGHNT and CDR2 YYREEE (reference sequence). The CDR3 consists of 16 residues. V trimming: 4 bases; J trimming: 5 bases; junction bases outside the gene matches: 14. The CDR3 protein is CASSPPGGRDSTEAFF. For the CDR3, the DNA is TGTGCCAGCAGCCCACCGGGGGGCCGGGACAGTACTGAAGCTTTCTTT.

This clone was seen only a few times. CDR3 nucleotides: TGTGCCAGCAGAGACAGCGCTTCCTACGAGCAGTACTTC. Protein product: CASRDSASYEQYF. The V and J genes are TRBV2 and TRBJ2-7; weak D call: TRBD1 (5 bases). This CDR3 comprises 13 residues. The germline V gene has CDR1 SNHLY and CDR2 FYNNEI. V was pared by 6 bases and J by 1 base, with 10 bases between. Using reference TRBV2 and TRBJ2-7 for the parts outside the CDR3, the full variable domain is EPEVTQTPSHQVTQMGQEVILRCVPISNHLYFYWYRQILGQKVEFLVSFYNNEISEKSEIFDDQFSVERPDGSNFTLKIRSTKLEDSAMYFCASRDSASYEQYFGPGTRLTVT.

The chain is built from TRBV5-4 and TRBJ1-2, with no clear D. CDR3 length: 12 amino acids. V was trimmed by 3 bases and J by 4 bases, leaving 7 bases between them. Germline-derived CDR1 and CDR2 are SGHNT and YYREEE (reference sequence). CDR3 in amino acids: CASSSPSYGYTF. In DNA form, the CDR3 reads TGTGCCAGCAGCTCGCCTTCCTATGGCTACACCTTC.

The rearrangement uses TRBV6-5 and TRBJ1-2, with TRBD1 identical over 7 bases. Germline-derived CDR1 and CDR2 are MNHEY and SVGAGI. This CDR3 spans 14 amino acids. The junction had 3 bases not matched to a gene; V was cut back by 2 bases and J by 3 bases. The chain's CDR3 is CASSYRDRHYGYTF. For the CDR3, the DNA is TGTGCCAGCAGTTACAGGGACAGACACTATGGCTACACCTTC.

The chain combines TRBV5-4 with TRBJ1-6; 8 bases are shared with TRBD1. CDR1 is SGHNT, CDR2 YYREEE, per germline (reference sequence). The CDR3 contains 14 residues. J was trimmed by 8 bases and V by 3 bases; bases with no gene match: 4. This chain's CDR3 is CASSSPQGDSPLHF. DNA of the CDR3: TGTGCCAGCAGCTCCCCACAGGGGGATTCACCCCTCCACTTT.